Listed below are T cell receptor beta chains from one sample, sequenced in a study of OX40 agonist ivuxolimab in advanced cancers. The method was immunoSEQ multiplex PCR; TCRdb's version includes in-frame clones alone and lacks a portion of them. Of tens of thousands of clones detected, 84% appear once; the ten largest clones hold around 12%. The sequencing here drew on CD4+ or CD8+ T cells sorted from blood, taken in a trial of the OX40 agonist ivuxolimab. These receptors all stem from an adult with an advanced solid tumor such as melanoma, head and neck, liver or kidney cancer. Both conserved end residues are part of each CDR3. A D gene is named only where the DNA matches it firmly. Clone size appears in some rows only: once, few, many, or a class for an expanded clone.

v_call	clone_size	d_call	j_call	cdr3_nt	cdr3_aa
TRBV7-9	NA	TRBD1	TRBJ2-2	TGTGCCAGCAGCTTACCGTACGCATCGACAGGGGCGGGCACCGGGGAGCTGTTTTTT	CASSLPYASTGAGTGELFF
TRBV29-1	few	TRBD2	TRBJ2-3	TGCAGCGTTAACGGGGGGGCCCTGGCAGATACGCAGTATTTT	CSVNGGALADTQYF
TRBV5-1	NA	NA	TRBJ1-1	TGCGCCAGCACGGCGGGGGACACTGAAGCTTTCTTT	CASTAGDTEAFF
TRBV7-9	NA	TRBD1	TRBJ2-2	TGTGCCAGCACCGCCTCCAGGGGGCCGAACACCGGGGAGCTGTTTTTT	CASTASRGPNTGELFF
TRBV27	NA	TRBD1	TRBJ2-1	TGTGCCAGCAGTGCCGGGACAGGATGGGGTGAGCAGTTCTTC	CASSAGTGWGEQFF
TRBV4-1	NA	NA	TRBJ2-7	TGCGCCAGCAGCCTCACGACAGGAAGCTCCTACGAGCAGTACTTC	CASSLTTGSSYEQYF
TRBV7-9	NA	TRBD1	TRBJ1-1	TGTGCCAGCAGCTCCGGGACAGTCTACACTGAAGCTTTCTTT	CASSSGTVYTEAFF
TRBV14	NA	NA	TRBJ1-1	TGTGCCAGCAGCACCCAGGGACACTTGAACACTGAAGCTTTCTTT	CASSTQGHLNTEAFF
TRBV29-1	NA	TRBD2	TRBJ2-1	TGCAGCGTTGACTTGACTAGCGGCTCCAATGAGCAGTTCTTC	CSVDLTSGSNEQFF
TRBV6-1	NA	NA	TRBJ2-7	TGTGCCAGCAGCCCCCCCGGGCGATCTTCGGTCGAGCAGTACTTC	CASSPPGRSSVEQYF
TRBV30	NA	TRBD2	TRBJ2-7	TGTGCCTGGTCCCTAGCGGGGGTATACGAGCAGTACTTC	CAWSLAGVYEQYF
TRBV7-9	NA	TRBD1	TRBJ2-1	TGTGCCAGCAGCGATGCAGGGGGCAACCCCCTCAATGAGCAGTTCTTC	CASSDAGGNPLNEQFF
TRBV28	NA	NA	TRBJ1-6	TGTGCCAGCAGTTTTTCAGGGTATAATTCACCCCTCCACTTT	CASSFSGYNSPLHF
TRBV7-2	NA	TRBD1	TRBJ2-7	TGTGCCAGCAGCTCCCGGGGGGGACAGGGGTACGAGCAGTACTTC	CASSSRGGQGYEQYF
TRBV27	NA	NA	TRBJ2-7	TGTGCCAGCAGTACACAGGTTAGGGCCTTCCACGAGCAGTACTTC	CASSTQVRAFHEQYF
TRBV27	medium-sized	TRBD2	TRBJ2-7	TGTGCCAGCAGTTTATTATTCGGCGGGAGGGCCGACGAGCAGTACTTC	CASSLLFGGRADEQYF
TRBV6-1	NA	TRBD2	TRBJ2-1	TGTGCCAGCAGTGAGGGATCCGCGGGGGATGAGCAGTTCTTC	CASSEGSAGDEQFF
TRBV6-9	NA	NA	TRBJ1-1	TGTGCCAGCAGTTATTCGCGTAGAAGGACTGAAGCTTTCTTT	CASSYSRRRTEAFF
TRBV7-9	NA	TRBD2	TRBJ2-1	TGTGCCAGCAGCTTCCCCTTGACTAGCGGGGGGGCCAATGAGCAGTTCTTC	CASSFPLTSGGANEQFF
TRBV7-7	NA	TRBD2	TRBJ2-5	TGTGCTAGCAGCTTAGCGGGGGGCGGGGAGACCCAGTACTTC	CASSLAGGGETQYF
TRBV13	NA	NA	TRBJ2-5	TGTGCCAGCAGCCCTAGGAGGTCACAAGAGACCCAGTACTTC	CASSPRRSQETQYF
TRBV9	NA	TRBD1	TRBJ1-2	TGTGCCAGCAGCGGAGAGGGGGCTGGCTATGGCTACACCTTC	CASSGEGAGYGYTF
TRBV7-8	NA	TRBD2	TRBJ2-1	TGTGCCAGCAGTTACACTAGCGGTGGGTACAATGAGCAGTTCTTC	CASSYTSGGYNEQFF
TRBV13	few	TRBD1	TRBJ2-2	TGTGCCAGCAGCCCCAGGGACAGGGGCACCGGGGAGCTGTTTTTT	CASSPRDRGTGELFF
TRBV7-8	NA	TRBD1	TRBJ1-2	TGTGCCAGCAGCCCGCGGACAGGGGAAATGAGCTACACCTTC	CASSPRTGEMSYTF
TRBV6-6	once	NA	TRBJ2-7	TGTGCCAGCAGTTACTCGAGTTACTTCTACGAGCAGTACTTC	CASSYSSYFYEQYF
TRBV7-8	NA	NA	TRBJ1-1	TGTGCCACGGAAGAGGCTCTGGGCACTGAAGCTTTCTTT	CATEEALGTEAFF
TRBV19	NA	NA	TRBJ2-4	TGTGCCAGTAGTATAGAGGGAGCGAAAAACATTCAGTACTTC	CASSIEGAKNIQYF
TRBV7-9	NA	NA	TRBJ2-5	TGTGCCAGCAGCTTACTTCTGGCGGAACAAGAGACCCAGTACTTC	CASSLLLAEQETQYF
TRBV5-1	NA	TRBD1	TRBJ1-3	TGCGCCAGCAGCTTGGTGGGACAGAACTCTGGAAACACCATATATTTT	CASSLVGQNSGNTIYF
TRBV30	NA	TRBD1	TRBJ1-1	TGTGCCTGGAGGGAGTATTGGACAGGAGAAGCTTTCTTT	CAWREYWTGEAFF
TRBV14	NA	NA	TRBJ2-7	TGTGCCAGCAGCCAAGCTGGTAGGGGGATCTACGAGCAGTACTTC	CASSQAGRGIYEQYF